This T cell receptor beta chain was recorded in a study of blood T cell repertoires in COVID-19. Study-level information: Specimens from acute and convalescent COVID-19 originated in the United States, Italy and Spain. PBMCs, B-cell-depleted T cells, or T cells provided the cDNA or gDNA that made up the material.

The Seattle patients joined while their infection was active and were tracked longitudinally afterward. In the study's own analysis: Amplified reference gene primers provided the basis for estimating nucleated cell counts. Clones were read by immunoSEQ multiplex PCR, and TCRdb kept only the in-frame ones, dropping some. That table supplies the V and J calls and clone size; D and trimming were determined from the DNA. The sample lists roughly 150,000 clones, approximately 91% occurring once. CDR3 length: 15 amino acids. Looked up from germline, CDR1 is GTSNPN and CDR2 is SVGIG (reference sequence). Trimming at V came to 1 base and at J to 2 bases, leaving 3 bases not matched to a gene.

This clonotype was sampled from a man younger than 35 with COVID-19, enrolled during active disease. The chain links TRBV30 to TRBJ1-5, with 9 nucleotides matching TRBD1. The sequenced sample was peripheral blood. In nucleotides, the CDR3 is TGTGCCTGGAGTGGTACAGGGGGCGGCAATCAGCCCCAGCATTTT. This codes for CAWSGTGGGNQPQHF.